This TCR beta chain is from a study of vaccination and CD4 T cells after COVID-19. Cultured CD4+ T-cell DNA underwent Oncomine TCR Beta short-read sequencing. TCRdb used MiXCR to reprocess the PCR reads, holding one entry per CDR3 protein. This sample has 10,000 or so distinct CDR3 sequences; about 33% occur once, and the top ten carry 15% to 19%. About this clonotype: What it binds is unknown.

The treatment here: approximately 11-day PBMC culture with coronavirus spike peptide pools or control peptides (ViraFEST assay). CDR1 LGHNA and CDR2 YSLEER come from the germline V gene. The CDR3 sequence is 16 residues long. After removal of 4 bases from V and 6 bases from J, the junction contained 9 bases not matched to a gene. The rearrangement links TRBV4-3 to TRBJ1-6; 7 bases align to TRBD1. The input for sequencing was CD4+ T cells from blood, cultured in vitro, taken after SARS-CoV-2 vaccination. The receptor's source is a human donor who had recovered from COVID-19. Written as DNA, the CDR3 is TGCGCCAGCAGCCGAGAGACAGGGAGCCCTAATTCACCCCTCCACTTT. This gives the protein CASSRETGSPNSPLHF.